The next 12 T cell receptor beta chains were all read from a single sample in a study of cytomegalovirus exposure and HLA in healthy donors. The PCR employed 60 Vbeta primers together with 13 Jbeta primers. TCRdb keeps only in-frame clones here, not all; method: immunoSEQ multiplex PCR. In the table there are about 98,000 clones, around 68% of which are singletons. Sample: PBMCs. The origin of the receptors is a man between 45 and 60 years old in good health and CMV-seronegative.

This chain connects TRBV7-9 to TRBJ1-4; the D is unclear. The V gene's germline CDR1 is SEHNR and CDR2 FQNEAQ (reference sequence). The V and J ends lost 7 bases and 7 bases respectively, with 7 bases between them. CDR3 length equals 11 residues. The CDR3, as DNA: TGTGCCAGCACCCGAGGTGAAAAACTGTTTTTT. Amino acids: CASTRGEKLFF.

The rearrangement links TRBV5-1 to TRBJ2-1, with TRBD1 matching 7 bases. Trimming cost V 0 bases and J 8 bases; bases outside gene matches: 5. Germline CDR1 reads SGHRS; CDR2 reads YFSETQ. This CDR3 has 14 amino acids. This CDR3 reads CASSLEQGHDEQFF. The CDR3 region has the DNA TGCGCCAGCAGCTTGGAACAGGGGCACGATGAGCAGTTCTTC.

This clone turned up a few times. Other nucleotide sequences from this sample produce the same CDR3. The rearrangement links TRBV6-1 to TRBJ2-3; D unresolved. The germline V and J ends were trimmed by 2 bases and 1 base, with 4 bases remaining between them. The CDR3 is 13 residues long. CDR1 and CDR2 (germline): MNHNS, SASEGT. CDR3 DNA: TGTGCCAGCAGTGAACAGGGCACAGATACGCAGTATTTT. This translates into CASSEQGTDTQYF.

The rearrangement joins TRBV7-3 to TRBJ1-3, with D hard to call. V shed 5 bases and J shed 3 bases, with 11 bases lying between them. The CDR3 spans 14 residues. CDR1 and CDR2 (germline): SGHTA, FQGTGA. CDR3 DNA: TGTGCCAGCAGCCCCGGAGGGAATGGAAACACCATATATTTT. It is translated as CASSPGGNGNTIYF.

The chain has TRBV13 and TRBJ2-1, with 11 positions matching TRBD2. Germline CDR1 reads PRHDT; CDR2 reads FYEKMQ (reference sequence). The V gene end was trimmed by 6 bases and the J gene end by 4 bases; junction bases not matched to a gene: 8. This CDR3 has 16 residues. CDR3 residues: CASRRTGTSGYNEQFF. The CDR3 region has the DNA TGTGCCAGCAGAAGAACCGGGACTAGCGGTTACAATGAGCAGTTCTTC.

This clone was recorded a few times. The rearrangement joins TRBV5-6 to TRBJ2-7, with TRBD1 as a possible D gene (6 bases). The CDR3 is 12 amino acids. Germline assignment: CDR1 SGHDT and CDR2 YYEEEE. Trimming took off 3 bases at V and 9 bases at J, with 13 bases between the two ends. This CDR3 is CASSWKGVGQYF. As DNA, the CDR3 is TGTGCCAGCAGCTGGAAGGGGGTCGGGCAGTACTTC.

The chain has TRBV6-4 and TRBJ2-5, with 7 bases that match TRBD1. The J call may be faulty, since TRBJ2-7 better matches the DNA end. The CDR3 has 14 residues. Germline CDR1 and CDR2: MRHNA and SNTAGT. The CDR3 reads CASRGADRVNEQYF. CDR3 DNA sequence: TGTGCCAGCAGGGGAGCCGACAGGGTCAACGAGCAGTACTTC.

This rearrangement joins TRBV28 to TRBJ2-3; 10 bases line up with TRBD2. In germline, CDR1 is MDHEN, CDR2 SYDVKM. The CDR3 covers 14 residues. The V gene end was trimmed by 6 bases and the J gene end by 1 base; junction bases not matched to a gene: 1. The CDR3 DNA sequence: TGTGCCAGCAGAGGACTAGCGGGCACAGATACGCAGTATTTT. Its translation: CASRGLAGTDTQYF.

This clone was found a few times. The V gene is TRBV7-9, the J gene TRBJ2-4, with 7 bases fitting TRBD2. This CDR3 has 11 amino acids. V was clipped by 5 bases and J by 8 bases; unmatched bases: 0. From germline, CDR1 is SEHNR and CDR2 FQNEAQ (reference sequence). CDR3 protein: CASSAGDIQYF. As DNA, the CDR3 is TGTGCCAGCAGCGCGGGGGACATTCAGTACTTC.

The V gene is TRBV28, the J gene TRBJ1-2, with D tentatively TRBD1 (5 bases). The germline CDR1 and CDR2 sequences are MDHEN and SYDVKM. This CDR3 spans 16 amino acids. V was pared by 5 bases and J by 0 bases, with 16 bases between. The CDR3, as DNA: TGTGCCAGCAGTCAGGACACGCTGGGATCTAACTATGGCTACACCTTC. It specifies CASSQDTLGSNYGYTF.

This clone appeared a few times. V usage is TRBV6-4 and J usage is TRBJ2-1, with 12 bases identical to TRBD1. The junction had 2 bases not matched to a gene; V was cut back by 3 bases and J by 5 bases. Germline-derived CDR1 and CDR2 are MRHNA and SNTAGT. The CDR3 runs 15 residues. The CDR3 sequence: CASSEGTGGHNEQFF. The CDR3 nucleotides are TGTGCCAGCAGTGAGGGGACAGGGGGCCACAATGAGCAGTTCTTC.

This clone showed up just once. J is TRBJ2-2 and V is TRBV2, with a weak D call TRBD1 (5 bases). Germline V gene lookup returns CDR1 SNHLY and CDR2 FYNNEI. Trimming shortened V by 3 bases and J by 9 bases, and 26 bases separated the two germline ends. The CDR3 loop spans 18 amino acids. The CDR3, as DNA: TGTGCCAGCAGTGACCCTCGCGGTTCAGGGCCCATAGGATGGGAGCTGTTTTTT. It encodes CASSDPRGSGPIGWELFF.